This passage covers 12 T cell receptor beta chains from one sample sequenced in a study of blood T cell repertoires in COVID-19. Clones were sequenced by immunoSEQ multiplex PCR, and TCRdb holds only the in-frame ones, with some missing. The table includes 280,000 or so clones, around 91% detected once. Sequencing was carried out using PBMCs or T cells enriched from blood (not recorded which). The receptors originated from a woman younger than 35 with acute COVID-19.

J is TRBJ2-1 and V is TRBV30, with D possibly being TRBD2 (6 bases). The CDR3 contains 15 residues. V lost 3 bases and J lost 6, with 18 bases in between. Germline values: CDR1 GTSNPN, CDR2 SVGIG (reference sequence). Written as DNA, the CDR3 is TGTGCCTGGAGCCGAGGGGACTCGCGGGCCAATGAGCAGTTCTTC. Amino acid sequence: CAWSRGDSRANEQFF.

The V call is TRBV19, the J call TRBJ2-6; 9 nucleotides line up with TRBD2. The CDR3 length is 21 residues. Germline V gives CDR1 LNHDA, CDR2 SQIVND (reference sequence). The J segment lost 0 bases and the V segment lost 5 bases, leaving 17 bases of the junction unmatched. In DNA, the CDR3 is TGTGCCAGTAGTGGCCCCCCAATAAATGCGGGAGGGCACTCTGGGGCCAACGTCCTGACTTTC. Its translation: CASSGPPINAGGHSGANVLTF.

The chain has TRBV6-1 and TRBJ2-3; 11 nucleotides line up with TRBD2. This CDR3 is 16 amino acids long. J gave up 2 bases and V 3 bases, and 4 bases lay outside the gene matches. The germline CDR1 and CDR2 sequences are MNHNS and SASEGT. CDR3 in DNA: TGTGCCAGCAGTGATGGACTAGCGGGTATCACAGATACGCAGTATTTT. It translates to CASSDGLAGITDTQYF.

The chain has TRBV18 and TRBJ2-7; D may be TRBD2 (5 bases). CDR1 is KGHSH, CDR2 LQKENI, per germline. The CDR3 spans 13 residues. Trimming removed 3 bases from V and 5 bases from J, with 11 bases in between. CDR3 in DNA: TGTGCCAGCTCACCGAGCGGTGCAGACGAGCAGTACTTC. It is translated as CASSPSGADEQYF.

The V and J genes are TRBV28 and TRBJ1-6; D is possibly TRBD1 (5 bases). V lost 4 bases and J 7 bases, leaving 11 bases between the germline ends. From germline, CDR1 is MDHEN and CDR2 SYDVKM. This CDR3 is 14 amino acids long. The CDR3 DNA sequence: TGTGCCAGCAGTTCGCTGACAGAAAATTCACCCCTCCACTTT. It translates to CASSSLTENSPLHF.

The chain is built from TRBV4-3 and TRBJ2-7; D not certain. V was shortened by 0 bases and J by 2 bases, with 8 bases between the two germline ends. Germline CDR1 reads LGHNA; CDR2 reads YSLEER. The CDR3 has 14 amino acids. The CDR3: CASSQDEDAYEQYF. The CDR3 region has the DNA TGCGCCAGCAGCCAAGACGAGGATGCCTACGAGCAGTACTTC.

This clone appeared a few times. The chain combines TRBV6-5 with TRBJ1-3; no reliable D call. In germline, CDR1 is MNHEY, CDR2 SVGAGI. The CDR3 extends over 15 amino acids. V lost 8 bases and J 2 bases, leaving 16 bases between the germline ends. The CDR3 sequence: CASWPGSNAGNTIYF. The CDR3 coding sequence is TGTGCCAGCTGGCCGGGGTCCAATGCTGGAAACACCATATATTTT.

V gene TRBV29-1 combines with J gene TRBJ2-7; no reliable D call. The CDR3 has 12 amino acids. V was clipped by 7 bases and J by 0 bases, with 10 bases between them. From germline, CDR1 is SQVTM and CDR2 ANQGSEA. CDR3 nucleotides: TGCAGCGCTGAGACTGCCTCCTACGAGCAGTACTTC. Encoded protein: CSAETASYEQYF.

V gene TRBV29-1 combines with J gene TRBJ1-2; D is ambiguous. This CDR3 comprises 11 residues. V was pared by 3 bases and J by 7 bases, with 9 bases between. Germline loops: CDR1 SQVTM, CDR2 ANQGSEA. The CDR3 DNA reads TGCAGCGTTGAGGAGAACGTTGGCTACACCTTC. It yields the protein CSVEENVGYTF. The entire variable domain, with the rest obtained from reference TRBV29-1 and TRBJ1-2, is as follows: SAVISQKPSRDICQRGTSLTIQCQVDSQVTMMFWYRQQPGQSLTLIATANQGSEATYESGFVIDKFPISRPNLTFSTLTVSNMSPEDSSIYLCSVEENVGYTFGSGTRLTVV.

This clone is a singleton in its sample. The V gene is TRBV28, the J gene TRBJ1-2; D might be TRBD1 (6 bases). The CDR3 length is 12 residues. Between the trimmed V and J ends, which lost 5 bases and 14 bases, there was a span of 18 bases. Per the germline V gene, CDR1 is MDHEN and CDR2 is SYDVKM. CDR3 coding DNA: TGTGCCAGCAGTATCAAGGGACATGGCCTAACCTTC. Its protein is CASSIKGHGLTF.

The chain employs TRBV27 and TRBJ2-3, with TRBD2 matching 9 bases. Germline V CDR1 and CDR2: MNHEY, SMNVEV (reference sequence). Trimming took 5 bases from V and 5 from J; bases not matched to a gene: 8. The CDR3 loop spans 15 amino acids. CDR3 DNA sequence: TGTGCCAGCAGTCAAGTAGCGGGAGCAGTAGATACGCAGTATTTT. Translation gives CASSQVAGAVDTQYF.

The V and J genes are TRBV18 and TRBJ1-2, with 7 bases identical to TRBD1. The trim removed 1 base at V and 6 bases at J, leaving 11 bases unmatched. The CDR3 loop spans 16 amino acids. Germline V lookup: CDR1 KGHSH, CDR2 LQKENI. The CDR3 protein is CASSPLSQGESNGYTF. The CDR3 region has the DNA TGTGCCAGCTCACCACTTTCGCAGGGGGAGAGTAATGGCTACACCTTC.